Listed below are T cell receptor beta chains from one sample, sequenced in a study of regulatory T cells in long-lasting Graves disease. A single record per CDR3 protein comes from TCRdb applying MiXCR to the multiplex PCR reads. The table has roughly 560,000 distinct CDR3 sequences, more than 15% seen once. These same data were also listed under a study on T cells in Graves' hyperthyroidism and ophthalmopathy.

This material consisted of peripheral blood mononuclear cells (PBMCs), taken at new diagnosis, from a patient treated with antithyroid drugs. These receptor sequences come from a woman aged 35-65 years with Graves disease. CDR3s include the opening cysteine and the closing phenylalanine or tryptophan. The D gene is left open where the match is weak. Where a row states a size, it is once, few, many or the class of an expanded clone; other rows omit it.

j_call: TRBJ2-1; d_call: .; v_call: TRBV9; clone_size: .; cdr3_nt: TGTGCCAGCAGCGCCGAGGAGGGGTGGAATGAGCAGTTCTTC; cdr3_aa: CASSAEEGWNEQFF
j_call: TRBJ2-1; d_call: .; v_call: TRBV12-3/TRBV12-4; clone_size: few; cdr3_nt: TGTGCCAGCAGCTGGGGCAACCCGAGACCCTACAATGAGCAGTTCTTC; cdr3_aa: CASSWGNPRPYNEQFF
j_call: TRBJ2-2; d_call: TRBD1; v_call: TRBV4-2; clone_size: few; cdr3_nt: TGTGCCAGCAGCCCATATACTGGACAGGGAATCGGGGAGCTGTTTTTT; cdr3_aa: CASSPYTGQGIGELFF
j_call: TRBJ1-5; d_call: TRBD1; v_call: TRBV28; clone_size: many; cdr3_nt: TGTGCCAGCAGTCCCACCACACAGGGGAATCAGCCCCAGCATTTT; cdr3_aa: CASSPTTQGNQPQHF
j_call: TRBJ1-1; d_call: TRBD1; v_call: TRBV11-2; clone_size: many; cdr3_nt: TGTGCCAGCAGACTACAGGGGTTCACTGAAGCTTTCTTT; cdr3_aa: CASRLQGFTEAFF
j_call: TRBJ1-3; d_call: .; v_call: TRBV12-3/TRBV12-4; clone_size: many; cdr3_nt: TGTGCCAGCAGTTTGCCGAACACCATATATTTT; cdr3_aa: CASSLPNTIYF
j_call: TRBJ2-1; d_call: TRBD2; v_call: TRBV9; clone_size: many; cdr3_nt: TGTGCCAGCACCCAGACTAGCGGTTCCTACAATGAGCAGTTCTTC; cdr3_aa: CASTQTSGSYNEQFF
j_call: TRBJ2-2; d_call: TRBD1; v_call: TRBV12-3/TRBV12-4; clone_size: .; cdr3_nt: TGTGCCAGCAGTCGGCAGGGGGCGGCCACCGGGGAGCTGTTTTTT; cdr3_aa: CASSRQGAATGELFF
j_call: TRBJ1-2; d_call: TRBD1; v_call: TRBV4-1; clone_size: .; cdr3_nt: TGCGCCAGCAGCCAAGGAGAGGGGGCGCGGGGCTACACCTTC; cdr3_aa: CASSQGEGARGYTF
j_call: TRBJ1-2; d_call: TRBD1; v_call: TRBV28; clone_size: many; cdr3_nt: TGTGCCATCCTGCCCTCAGGGGGCGAGGGCTACACCTTC; cdr3_aa: CAILPSGGEGYTF
j_call: TRBJ1-1; d_call: TRBD1; v_call: TRBV18; clone_size: many; cdr3_nt: TGTGCCAGCTCATCTGGGACAGGGCACACTGAAGCTTTCTTT; cdr3_aa: CASSSGTGHTEAFF
j_call: TRBJ2-7; d_call: .; v_call: TRBV7-4; clone_size: many; cdr3_nt: TGTGCCAGCAGCTCCAAACATGGTAACGAGCAGTACTTC; cdr3_aa: CASSSKHGNEQYF
j_call: TRBJ1-4; d_call: .; v_call: TRBV19; clone_size: .; cdr3_nt: TGTGCCAGTGCTGTGCCTAATGAAAAACTGTTTTTT; cdr3_aa: CASAVPNEKLFF
j_call: TRBJ1-6; d_call: .; v_call: TRBV7-9; clone_size: many; cdr3_nt: TGTGCCAGCAGCTTAGCGGGTTCACCCCTCCACTTT; cdr3_aa: CASSLAGSPLHF
j_call: TRBJ2-2; d_call: .; v_call: TRBV7-3; clone_size: .; cdr3_nt: TGTGCCAGCAGCTTACAGGCGCAGGGGGAGCTGTTTTTT; cdr3_aa: CASSLQAQGELFF
j_call: TRBJ2-5; d_call: .; v_call: TRBV2; clone_size: many; cdr3_nt: TGTGCCAGCGCCAGGGAAGAGACCCAGTACTTC; cdr3_aa: CASAREETQYF
j_call: TRBJ1-2; d_call: TRBD1; v_call: TRBV29-1; clone_size: few; cdr3_nt: TGCAGCGTTGATAGGGGGCTGGGAGATGGCTGCACCTTC; cdr3_aa: CSVDRGLGDGCTF
j_call: TRBJ2-2; d_call: TRBD1; v_call: TRBV10-3; clone_size: .; cdr3_nt: TGTGCCATCAGGGAGGGACAGGGGCAGACCGGGGAGCTGTTTTTT; cdr3_aa: CAIREGQGQTGELFF
j_call: TRBJ2-1; d_call: .; v_call: TRBV7-9; clone_size: .; cdr3_nt: TGTGCCAGCAGCTCTACCACGGGAGAGCAGTTCTTC; cdr3_aa: CASSSTTGEQFF
j_call: TRBJ2-1; d_call: .; v_call: TRBV5-8; clone_size: many; cdr3_nt: TGTGCCAGCAGCGGGGCCCGGGGGTCATCCTACAATGAGCAGTTCTTC; cdr3_aa: CASSGARGSSYNEQFF
j_call: TRBJ2-5; d_call: .; v_call: TRBV19; clone_size: few; cdr3_nt: TGTGCCAGTAGTATTGGGGGCCAAACGGGGGCCATGAAGACCCAGTACTTC; cdr3_aa: CASSIGGQTGAMKTQYF
j_call: TRBJ1-2; d_call: .; v_call: TRBV29-1; clone_size: .; cdr3_nt: TGCAGCGTTGTAGAGGGGTTCGGCTACACCTTC; cdr3_aa: CSVVEGFGYTF
j_call: TRBJ2-7; d_call: .; v_call: TRBV19; clone_size: .; cdr3_nt: TGTGCCAGTAGTATAAACGGCTACGAGCAGTACTTC; cdr3_aa: CASSINGYEQYF
j_call: TRBJ2-2; d_call: .; v_call: TRBV28; clone_size: .; cdr3_nt: TGTGCCAGCAGTTTTTTTATGAGAAAGGGGAGATCCGGGGAGCTGTTTTTT; cdr3_aa: CASSFFMRKGRSGELFF
j_call: TRBJ2-7; d_call: TRBD2; v_call: TRBV27; clone_size: many; cdr3_nt: TGTGCCAGCAGCTCATACGGGGGGACCTACGAGCAGTACTTC; cdr3_aa: CASSSYGGTYEQYF
j_call: TRBJ2-5; d_call: .; v_call: TRBV12-3/TRBV12-4; clone_size: many; cdr3_nt: TGTGCCAGCACGGATGGGGAGACCCAGTACTTC; cdr3_aa: CASTDGETQYF
j_call: TRBJ1-4; d_call: .; v_call: TRBV6-9; clone_size: many; cdr3_nt: TGTGCCAGCAGTTACACCCCGACAGGCCAGAATGAAAAACTGTTTTTT; cdr3_aa: CASSYTPTGQNEKLFF
j_call: TRBJ1-2; d_call: TRBD1; v_call: TRBV2; clone_size: many; cdr3_nt: TGTGCCAGCAACCTAAAGGGGGCGGACTATGGCTACACCTTC; cdr3_aa: CASNLKGADYGYTF
j_call: TRBJ2-1; d_call: .; v_call: TRBV2; clone_size: many; cdr3_nt: TGTGCCAGCAGTGTCAACGTAGGGGGGTCCTACAATGAGCAGTTCTTC; cdr3_aa: CASSVNVGGSYNEQFF
j_call: TRBJ2-7; d_call: .; v_call: TRBV5-1; clone_size: .; cdr3_nt: TGCGCCAGCAGCTTTTGGGGTGCCCACGAGCAGTACTTC; cdr3_aa: CASSFWGAHEQYF
j_call: TRBJ1-1; d_call: .; v_call: TRBV7-9; clone_size: many; cdr3_nt: TGTGCCAGCGCCGCCACAGTGAACACTGAAGCTTTCTTT; cdr3_aa: CASAATVNTEAFF
j_call: TRBJ1-5; d_call: .; v_call: TRBV6-1; clone_size: few; cdr3_nt: TGTGCCAGCCAAAGGTTTGGACAGCCCCAGCATTTT; cdr3_aa: CASQRFGQPQHF
j_call: TRBJ2-3; d_call: .; v_call: TRBV4-1; clone_size: .; cdr3_nt: TGCGCCATCCCCCTGGCCGACAGGAGCACAGATACGCAGTATTTT; cdr3_aa: CAIPLADRSTDTQYF
j_call: TRBJ1-5; d_call: .; v_call: TRBV19; clone_size: many; cdr3_nt: TGTGCCAGTAGTATGGTAGGGGTGGGCAATCAGCCCCAGCATTTT; cdr3_aa: CASSMVGVGNQPQHF
j_call: TRBJ1-1; d_call: .; v_call: TRBV11-3; clone_size: .; cdr3_nt: TGTGCCAGCAGCCAAGCATACCTCTCCAACACTGAAGCTTTCTTT; cdr3_aa: CASSQAYLSNTEAFF
j_call: TRBJ2-4; d_call: .; v_call: TRBV2; clone_size: few; cdr3_nt: TGTGCCAGCACCCTCCGGGGCCGACAGTACTTC; cdr3_aa: CASTLRGRQYF
j_call: TRBJ2-5; d_call: .; v_call: TRBV3-1; clone_size: many; cdr3_nt: TGTGCCAGCAGCCAAGATGGGGTGGCGGTCCAAGAGACCCAGTACTTC; cdr3_aa: CASSQDGVAVQETQYF
j_call: TRBJ1-1; d_call: .; v_call: TRBV2; clone_size: few; cdr3_nt: TGTGCCTCCCAGGCGAGCAGCGAGAATCCTGAAGCTTTCTTT; cdr3_aa: CASQASSENPEAFF
j_call: TRBJ2-3; d_call: TRBD1; v_call: TRBV6-1; clone_size: many; cdr3_nt: TGTGCCAGCAGTGAGTGGACAGGGGATGGCGATACGCAGTATTTT; cdr3_aa: CASSEWTGDGDTQYF
j_call: TRBJ1-6; d_call: .; v_call: TRBV2; clone_size: many; cdr3_nt: TGTGCCAGCAATGGGGATTGGCCGAACTTATCACCCCTCCACTTT; cdr3_aa: CASNGDWPNLSPLHF